This T cell receptor beta chain emerged from a study of HIV-infected patients and healthy controls (dated by TCRdb to the mid-2010s). Regarding the complete study: Whether deep TCR repertoire sequencing of small blood samples from HIV patients could capture immune perturbation and reconstitution was tested in the study. What the work shows at the level of the full study, not this receptor alone: In size-matched repertoire data, the apparent post-therapy recovery of the Gini index in HIV-infected patients was not replicated. More CDR3s were shared between individuals among healthy controls than among HIV+ patients, as measured by Jaccard index and by the count of highly shared sequences. Alpha-beta chain pairing was not determined in the samples. Oligoclonality may be reflected in the significantly higher mean Gini indices of HIV-infected repertoires compared with controls. Significantly different mean usage between HIV-infected patients and controls was observed for eight alpha and eight beta V genes. The use of whole blood limited sequencing depth and precluded separation of the dynamics of distinct T-cell subpopulations. The study did not determine donor HLA types. MAIT cell alpha-chain CDR3s were found at high frequency in healthy controls but were severely depleted in HIV+ repertoires. The study cohorts differed slightly in age and sex profile, but those differences did not account for the observed differences in diversity. Unequal numbers of distinct sequences between patients and controls complicated comparisons, and size-matching overweighted rare events from HIV-infected data. Processing included only sixteen HIV-infected individuals, and this was regarded by the authors as a major limit on how widely the findings apply. Most CMV-associated CDR3s became more frequent during therapy, although their change was not significant, whereas HIV-associated CDR3s showed a significant decrease in frequency. Healthy control repertoires showed roughly threefold more distinct CDR3s and higher Shannon diversity than untreated HIV+ repertoires.

V and J lose 2 bases and 0 bases, and a span of 11 bases separates them. Per the germline V gene, SGHTA is the CDR1 and FQGNSA is the CDR2. Reading from cysteine to phenylalanine, the CDR3 counts 16 amino acids. Only the CDR3 portion is preserved as DNA: 48 bases, with reading frame beginning at the first base. Reverse transcription of 500 ng RNA was performed with SuperScript III using primers directed against the alpha and beta constant regions. Separate alpha and beta chain libraries were generated by chain-specific third strand synthesis with multiplexing indices. In the protocol, all rearrangements within a chain were amplified with a single primer pair so that primer bias was avoided, and molecular barcodes were added to each cDNA molecule. Purified cDNA was ligated with T4 RNA Ligase 1 onto a 5' RACE adapter bearing a random hexamer and the SP2 sequencing primer site. Second strand synthesis was performed with Phusion polymerase and primed from the SP2 site, and slow temperature ramps were applied to favor optimal annealing. Two random hexamer sequences, both added before amplification and joined together, made up the 12-nucleotide barcode of each molecule. A short first PCR added P5 and P7 adapter elements plus a second index, followed by an approximately 23-cycle amplification PCR with P5s and P7 primers. A total of around 27 PCR cycles were applied to the libraries, which were quantified on a Qubit, sized on a Bioanalyzer, and diluted to about 4 nM. Normalized libraries were sequenced on an Illumina MiSeq with 2 x 250 paired-end kits. Into around 9.8 ul Tris-Cl, the reverse transcription reactions were eluted following cleanup on MinElute columns. Adapter ligations were incubated for 20 to 25 hours at 16 degrees C and subsequently purified with AMPure XP beads at a 1:1 ratio. The paper's processing steps were these. Demultiplexed FASTQ files were processed with a modified Decombinator by which V, J, insert and barcode information was output. Sequences that shared a barcode but differed from the dominant sequence were treated as errors and discarded, and barcodes were clustered at Levenshtein distance 3 and counted to estimate the original cDNA molecules. For downstream analyses, the R packages ineq, vegan, igraph and RCytoscape were used, along with IMGT nomenclature and CDR3 definitions. To avoid skew from clonal expansion, each TCR was counted once, and V gene usage was computed over distinct sequences. Whenever two unique CDR3 amino acid sequences within a donor differed by a single Levenshtein edit, similarity networks linked them. The authors compiled published HIV-specific CDR3s (around 90 alpha, just over 700 beta) and CMV-specific CDR3s (approximately 13 alpha, about 250 beta) and searched for them in the repertoires. Random subsampling to size-matched repertoires showed patients' decreased diversity was not caused by their lower sequence numbers. In TCRdb, the public reads were trimmed at Q25 with fastp and aligned with MiXCR, with productive beta chains retained. Duplicate CDR3 protein sequences are folded into a single record with the most common DNA and genes. For this entry, the V and J calls and clone size follow TCRdb and not the study's own pipeline. Present in this sample are around 9,000 distinct CDR3 sequences, 5.8% of which were seen just once. The top ten clonotypes cover around 7.7% of the sample.

This clonotype showed up just a few times. No antigen is known for it. Qualities for individual bases were not recorded, and no much larger clone is one base off. Whole blood was used without fractionating the cells, so the repertoire represented all peripheral T cells without sorting. As controls, ten healthy donors without infection were sampled, and four of the ten donors were sampled a second time about 3 months later. For RNA extraction, an approximately 2.6 ml sample of peripheral blood was drawn into Tempus tubes. Residual genomic DNA was removed with the TURBO-DNase kit and globin mRNA was depleted with GLOBINclear.

The sample comprised blood. The chain is assembled from TRBV7-2 and TRBJ2-1; confidence is insufficient to name the D gene. The TCR originated in an adult in good health. The DNA sequence is given as TGTGCCAGCAGCTTATTCGGCCTAAGCTCCTACAATGAGCAGTTCTTC. This gives the protein CASSLFGLSSYNEQFF.